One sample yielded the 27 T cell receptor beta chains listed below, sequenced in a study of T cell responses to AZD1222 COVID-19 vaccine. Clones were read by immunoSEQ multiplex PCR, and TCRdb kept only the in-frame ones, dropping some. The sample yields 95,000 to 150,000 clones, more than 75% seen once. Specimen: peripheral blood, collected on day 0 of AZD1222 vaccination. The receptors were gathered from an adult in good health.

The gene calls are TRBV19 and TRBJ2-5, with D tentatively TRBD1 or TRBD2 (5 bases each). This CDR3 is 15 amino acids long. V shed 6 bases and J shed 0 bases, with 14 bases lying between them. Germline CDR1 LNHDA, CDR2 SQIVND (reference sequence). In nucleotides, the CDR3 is TGTGCCAGTAGCCATCGGGACCACTACCAAGAGACCCAGTACTTC. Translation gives CASSHRDHYQETQYF.

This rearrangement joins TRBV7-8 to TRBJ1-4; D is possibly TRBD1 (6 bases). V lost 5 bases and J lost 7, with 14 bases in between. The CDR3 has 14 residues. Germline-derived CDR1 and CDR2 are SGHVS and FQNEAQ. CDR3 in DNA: TGTGCCAGCAGCCAGACCGGACAGAGTGAAAAACTGTTTTTT. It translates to CASSQTGQSEKLFF.

The CDR3 DNA reads as TGTGCCAGCAGCCCCGTGGACAGATCTCTATGGGGGAGCACAGATACGCAGTATTTT. This translates into CASSPVDRSLWGSTDTQYF. The chain recombines TRBV3-1 (or the pseudogene TRBV3-2) with TRBJ2-3, with D perhaps TRBD1 (6 bases). Trimming stripped 4 bases from V and 0 bases from J, with 23 bases between. The CDR3 has 19 residues. From germline, CDR1 is LGHDT and CDR2 YNNKEL (reference sequence).

The CDR3 reads CSVESRRNTEAFF. The CDR3 coding sequence is TGCAGCGTTGAAAGTCGTAGGAACACTGAAGCTTTCTTT. This chain links TRBV29-1 with TRBJ1-1; D remains ambiguous. V shed 2 bases and J shed 1 base, with 8 bases lying between them. The CDR3 is 13 amino acids. Germline V CDR1 and CDR2: SQVTM, ANQGSEA.

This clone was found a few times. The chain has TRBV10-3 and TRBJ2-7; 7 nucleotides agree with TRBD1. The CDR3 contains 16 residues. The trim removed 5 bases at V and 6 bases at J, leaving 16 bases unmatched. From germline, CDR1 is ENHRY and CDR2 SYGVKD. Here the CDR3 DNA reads TGTGCCATCAGTCCCATGTTTAGAGAGGGGGCGGGCGAGCAGTACTTC. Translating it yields CAISPMFREGAGEQYF.

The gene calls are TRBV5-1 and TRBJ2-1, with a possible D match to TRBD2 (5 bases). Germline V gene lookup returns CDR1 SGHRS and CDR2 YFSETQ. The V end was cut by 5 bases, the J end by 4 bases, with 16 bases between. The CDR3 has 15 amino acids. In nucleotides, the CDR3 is TGCGCCAGCAGTTTTGGTGGAGGAGCTTACAATGAGCAGTTCTTC. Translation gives CASSFGGGAYNEQFF.

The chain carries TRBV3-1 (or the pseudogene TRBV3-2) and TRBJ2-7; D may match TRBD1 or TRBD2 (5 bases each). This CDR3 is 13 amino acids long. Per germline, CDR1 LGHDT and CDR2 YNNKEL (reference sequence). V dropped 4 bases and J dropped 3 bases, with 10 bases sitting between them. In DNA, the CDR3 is TGTGCCAGCAGCCCCCGGGACCGCTACGAGCAGTACTTC. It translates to CASSPRDRYEQYF.

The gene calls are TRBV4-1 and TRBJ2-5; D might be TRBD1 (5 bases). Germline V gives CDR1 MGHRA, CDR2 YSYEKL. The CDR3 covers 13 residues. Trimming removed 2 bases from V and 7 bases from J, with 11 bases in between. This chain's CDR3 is CASSQTREGTQYF. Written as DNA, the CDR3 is TGCGCCAGCAGCCAAACCAGGGAAGGGACCCAGTACTTC.

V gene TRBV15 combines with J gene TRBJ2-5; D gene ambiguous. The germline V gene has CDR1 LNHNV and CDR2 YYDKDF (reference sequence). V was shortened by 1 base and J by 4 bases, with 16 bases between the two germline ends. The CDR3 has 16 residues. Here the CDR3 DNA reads TGTGCCACCAGCAGAGTAGTTAGAGGACCTGGAGAGACCCAGTACTTC. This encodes CATSRVVRGPGETQYF.

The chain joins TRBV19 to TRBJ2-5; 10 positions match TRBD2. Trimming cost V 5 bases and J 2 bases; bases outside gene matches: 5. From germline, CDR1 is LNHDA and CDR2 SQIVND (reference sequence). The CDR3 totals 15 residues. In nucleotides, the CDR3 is TGTGCCAGTAGTCCTCTAGCGGGGGAGCAAGAGACCCAGTACTTC. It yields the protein CASSPLAGEQETQYF.

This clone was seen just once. In DNA, the CDR3 is TGTGCCAGCCTCCATGATGGTGAGCAGTTCTTC. This gives the protein CASLHDGEQFF. The chain uses TRBV6-5 and TRBJ2-1; no clear D gene. Trimming removed 8 bases from V and 9 bases from J, with 11 bases in between. Germline loops: CDR1 MNHEY, CDR2 SVGAGI. The CDR3 loop spans 11 amino acids.

CDR3 bases: TGTGCCAGCAGCCAATTGACAGGGTTTAATTCACCCCTCCACTTT. Translated, it gives CASSQLTGFNSPLHF. J is TRBJ1-6 and V is TRBV27, with 7 bases aligning to TRBD1. The CDR3 consists of 15 residues. Germline assignment: CDR1 MNHEY and CDR2 SMNVEV (reference sequence). The trim removed 6 bases at V and 6 bases at J, leaving 8 bases unmatched.

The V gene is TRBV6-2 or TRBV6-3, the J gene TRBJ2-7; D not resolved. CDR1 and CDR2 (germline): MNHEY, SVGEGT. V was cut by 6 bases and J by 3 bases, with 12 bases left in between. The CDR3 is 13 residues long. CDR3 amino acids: CASSLDPSYEQYF. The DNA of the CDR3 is TGTGCCAGCAGCCTCGACCCCAGCTACGAGCAGTACTTC.

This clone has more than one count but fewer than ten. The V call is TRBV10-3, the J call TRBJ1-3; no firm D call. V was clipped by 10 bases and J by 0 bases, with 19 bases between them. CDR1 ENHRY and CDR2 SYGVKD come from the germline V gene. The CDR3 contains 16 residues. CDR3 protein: CATTLSPAGSGNTIYF. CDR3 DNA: TGTGCCACTACCCTAAGTCCAGCCGGCTCTGGAAACACCATATATTTT.

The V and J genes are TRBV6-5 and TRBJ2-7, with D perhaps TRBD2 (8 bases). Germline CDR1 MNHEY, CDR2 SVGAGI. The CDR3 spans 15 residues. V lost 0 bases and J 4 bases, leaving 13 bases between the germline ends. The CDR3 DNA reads TGTGCCAGCAGTTACTCGGTAGCGGGACAGTACGAGCAGTACTTC. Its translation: CASSYSVAGQYEQYF.

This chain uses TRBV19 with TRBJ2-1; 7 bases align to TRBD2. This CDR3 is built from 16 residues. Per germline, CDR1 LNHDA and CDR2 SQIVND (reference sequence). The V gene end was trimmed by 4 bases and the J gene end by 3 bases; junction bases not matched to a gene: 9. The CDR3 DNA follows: TGTGCCAGTAGTAACGGGGCAGGGAGGGGCTACAATGAGCAGTTCTTC. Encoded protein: CASSNGAGRGYNEQFF.

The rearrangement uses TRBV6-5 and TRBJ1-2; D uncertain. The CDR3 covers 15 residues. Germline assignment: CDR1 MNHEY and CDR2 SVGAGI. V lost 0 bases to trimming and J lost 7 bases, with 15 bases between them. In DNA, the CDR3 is TGTGCCAGCAGTTACTCGACCTTAAGGGAAGCTGGCTACACCTTC. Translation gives CASSYSTLREAGYTF.

The CDR3 DNA is TGTGCCATCAGTGCCTCCGGGACAGAGAGCTCCTACGAGCAGTACTTC. Residues: CAISASGTESSYEQYF. The genes are TRBV10-3 and TRBJ2-7, with 7 positions matching TRBD1. Germline CDR1 is ENHRY and CDR2 is SYGVKD. V lost 4 bases, J lost 0 bases, and 9 bases stayed unmatched. The CDR3 length is 16 residues.

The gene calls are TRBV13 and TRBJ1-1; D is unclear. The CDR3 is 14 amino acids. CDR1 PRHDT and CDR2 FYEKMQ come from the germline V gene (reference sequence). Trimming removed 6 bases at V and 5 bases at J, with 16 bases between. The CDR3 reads CASSSDGRGTEAFF. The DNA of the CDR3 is TGTGCCAGCAGTTCCGACGGGCGAGGGACTGAAGCTTTCTTT.

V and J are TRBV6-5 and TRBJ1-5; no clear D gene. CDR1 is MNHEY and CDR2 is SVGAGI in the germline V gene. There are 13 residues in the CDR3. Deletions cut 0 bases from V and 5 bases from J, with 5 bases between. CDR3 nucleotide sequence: TGTGCCAGCAGTTACTCGATATATCAGCCCCAGCATTTT. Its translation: CASSYSIYQPQHF.

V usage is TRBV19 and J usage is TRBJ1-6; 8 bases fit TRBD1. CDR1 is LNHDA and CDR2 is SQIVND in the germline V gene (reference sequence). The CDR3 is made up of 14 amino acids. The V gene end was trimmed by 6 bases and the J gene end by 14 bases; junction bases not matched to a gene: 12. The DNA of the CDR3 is TGTGCCAGTAGCAAGACAGGGGATCTGACGACCCTCCACTTT. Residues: CASSKTGDLTTLHF.

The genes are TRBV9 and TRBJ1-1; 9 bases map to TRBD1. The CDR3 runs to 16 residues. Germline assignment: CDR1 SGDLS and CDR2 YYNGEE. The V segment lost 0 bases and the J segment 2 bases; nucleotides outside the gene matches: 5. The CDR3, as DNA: TGTGCCAGCAGCGTAGAAGCGGGACAGGGAAACACTGAAGCTTTCTTT. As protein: CASSVEAGQGNTEAFF. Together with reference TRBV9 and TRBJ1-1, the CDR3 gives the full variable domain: DSGVTQTPKHLITATGQRVTLRCSPRSGDLSVYWYQQSLDQGLQFLIQYYNGEERAKGNILERFSAQQFPDLHSELNLSSLELGDSALYFCASSVEAGQGNTEAFFGQGTRLTVV.

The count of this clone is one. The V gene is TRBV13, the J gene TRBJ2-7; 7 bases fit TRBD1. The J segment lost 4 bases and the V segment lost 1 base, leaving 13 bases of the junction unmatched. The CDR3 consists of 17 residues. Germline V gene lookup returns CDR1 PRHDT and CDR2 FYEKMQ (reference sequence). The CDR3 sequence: CASSLAPWQGVKYEQYF. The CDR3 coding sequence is TGTGCCAGCAGCTTAGCCCCCTGGCAGGGGGTTAAGTACGAGCAGTACTTC.

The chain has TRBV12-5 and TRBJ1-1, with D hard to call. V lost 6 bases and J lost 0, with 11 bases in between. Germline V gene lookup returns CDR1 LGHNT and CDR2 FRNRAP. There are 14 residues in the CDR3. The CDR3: CASGLDAMNTEAFF. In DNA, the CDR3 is TGTGCTAGTGGGCTTGATGCTATGAACACTGAAGCTTTCTTT.

The CDR3 coding sequence is TGCGCCAGCAAACCGGACCGACGAGGACATCGCCCCACCCCGGGCACAGATACGCAGTATTTT. The encoded protein is CASKPDRRGHRPTPGTDTQYF. The gene calls are TRBV23-1 and TRBJ2-3, with a tentative D call TRBD1 (5 bases). TRBV23-1 is placed among ORFs of uncertain function. Trimming shortened V by 7 bases and J by 1 base, and 33 bases separated the two germline ends. This CDR3 comprises 21 residues.

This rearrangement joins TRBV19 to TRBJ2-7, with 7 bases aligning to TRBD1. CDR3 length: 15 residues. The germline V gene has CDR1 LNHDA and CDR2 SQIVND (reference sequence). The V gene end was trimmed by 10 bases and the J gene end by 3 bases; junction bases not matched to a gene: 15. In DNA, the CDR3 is TGTGCCACTGTAAACGGGGCAGGGGGTTACTACGAGCAGTACTTC. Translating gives CATVNGAGGYYEQYF.

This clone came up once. The CDR3 nucleotides read TGTGCCAGCAGGAGCTTGGGCAAATACGAGCAGTACTTC. Its translation: CASRSLGKYEQYF. V and J are TRBV27 and TRBJ2-7; D gene unclear. V was trimmed by 6 bases and J by 4 bases, leaving 13 bases between them. Germline assignment: CDR1 MNHEY and CDR2 SMNVEV (reference sequence). The length of the CDR3 is 13 residues.